Sequencing of this T cell receptor beta chain was carried out in a study of shared clonotypes between healthy human individuals. Findings of the study overall: A generally larger estimated richness was seen in naive subsets than in memory subsets.

The study enrolled healthy HIV-negative adults without recent acute infections or vaccinations as donors. Points on this clone: What it recognizes is unknown.

Per the germline V gene, CDR1 is LNHDA and CDR2 is SQIVND (reference sequence). Trimming shortened V by 6 bases and J by 4 bases, and 13 bases separated the two germline ends. This CDR3 is 14 amino acids long. Only in-frame clones appear in the TCRdb table, and some are missing; sequencing was by immunoSEQ multiplex PCR. Of some 2,500,000 clones detected, roughly 92% appear once; the ten largest clones hold 0.37%. This TCR was recovered from a young man in good health. Some clones in this sample may be carry-over from other donors' samples. V is TRBV19 and J is TRBJ1-5; weak D call: TRBD1 (5 bases). The source material was naive CD4+ T cells from PBMCs. As to subset: CD45RA+ positively selected. CDR3 nucleotide sequence: TGTGCCAGTAGAAAAAGGGACGGTAATCAGCCCCAGCATTTT. Amino acids: CASRKRDGNQPQHF.